The 3 T cell receptor beta chains in this list originate from one sample, sequenced in a study of CD8+CD57+ T cells in acquired aplastic anemia. Investigators profiled TCR beta VDJ and CDR3 from genomic DNA template. MiXCR, applied by TCRdb to the reads, yields one record per CDR3 protein. The sample lists 200,000 or so distinct CDR3 sequences, 64% occurring once. Source material: sorted CD4+, CD8+, or CD8+CD57+ T cells (not recorded which) from PBMCs. All receptors come from a human donor with severe aplastic anemia or a healthy control (not recorded which).

This clonotype was seen ten or more times. The chain links TRBV2 to TRBJ1-6; D is perhaps TRBD1 (6 bases). The V end lost 8 bases, the J end lost 6 bases, and 14 bases lay between the germline ends. This CDR3 has 14 residues. Germline assignment: CDR1 SNHLY and CDR2 FYNNEI. This chain's CDR3 is CASFTGSSNSPLHF. The DNA for the CDR3 is TGTGCCAGCTTTACAGGGTCAAGTAATTCACCCCTCCACTTT.

The chain carries TRBV7-9 and TRBJ2-2; 7 nucleotides agree with TRBD2. The germline V gene has CDR1 SEHNR and CDR2 FQNEAQ (reference sequence). The CDR3 sequence is 13 residues long. J lost 7 bases, V lost 4 bases, and 3 bases had no gene match. CDR3 DNA sequence: TGTGCCAGCAGCTCCCGGACTAGCGGGGAGCTGTTTTTT. This encodes CASSSRTSGELFF.

The table lists this clonotype with a few counts. The chain combines TRBV9 with TRBJ2-5; tentatively, D is TRBD1 or TRBD2 (6 bases each). The CDR3 spans 16 residues. V lost 0 bases to trimming and J lost 5 bases, with 17 bases between them. Germline V gene data show CDR1 as SGDLS and CDR2 as YYNGEE. DNA of the CDR3: TGTGCCAGCAGCGTAGGTCAGGGGACTTCCTACGAGACCCAGTACTTC. Translated, it gives CASSVGQGTSYETQYF.